Listed below are T cell receptor beta chains from one sample, sequenced in a study of human T cells and chemical hapten exposure. TCRdb redid the calling of the RACE reads with MiXCR, one entry per CDR3 protein. The sample holds approximately 370,000 distinct CDR3 sequences, around 5.5% seen once. Specimen: whole blood, collected in connection with sensitization to the hapten diphenylcyclopropenone (DPC). These receptors were obtained from a woman between 18 and 29 years old with alopecia areata. Some clones in this sample may be carry-over from other donors' samples. Each CDR3 is given with its conserved first and last residue. The order of the fields is V gene, J gene, D gene, CDR3 protein. D genes are given only for firm matches.

v_call: TRBV4-3
j_call: TRBJ2-4
d_call: .
cdr3_aa: CASSHTALDKNIQYF

v_call: TRBV27
j_call: TRBJ1-3
d_call: .
cdr3_aa: CASSLRGPNSGNTIYF

v_call: TRBV2
j_call: TRBJ1-6
d_call: .
cdr3_aa: CASRDTQMSSYNSPLHF

v_call: TRBV7-2
j_call: TRBJ2-5
d_call: .
cdr3_aa: CASSLLVNRGETQYF

v_call: TRBV2
j_call: TRBJ1-1
d_call: .
cdr3_aa: CASRQTPSTEAFF

v_call: TRBV7-9
j_call: TRBJ2-3
d_call: .
cdr3_aa: CASNGGLLEGTQYF

v_call: TRBV20-1
j_call: TRBJ1-1
d_call: TRBD1
cdr3_aa: CSALHRGRGPEAFF

v_call: TRBV4-2
j_call: TRBJ2-7
d_call: .
cdr3_aa: CASSQDRGGVLNQYEQYF

v_call: TRBV6-2/TRBV6-3
j_call: TRBJ1-1
d_call: .
cdr3_aa: CASRSHHTRRSTEAFF

v_call: TRBV6-2/TRBV6-3
j_call: TRBJ2-3
d_call: .
cdr3_aa: CASSRDLTDTQYF

v_call: TRBV6-6
j_call: TRBJ2-6
d_call: .
cdr3_aa: CASTEVGAGANVLTF

v_call: TRBV6-6
j_call: TRBJ1-1
d_call: .
cdr3_aa: CASSYAHSTTEAFF

v_call: TRBV20-1
j_call: TRBJ2-1
d_call: .
cdr3_aa: CSARDHPVGDEQFF

v_call: TRBV12-3/TRBV12-4
j_call: TRBJ2-5
d_call: TRBD1
cdr3_aa: CASSFGTGRETQYF

v_call: TRBV6-6
j_call: TRBJ2-5
d_call: TRBD2
cdr3_aa: CASSYSIRGGVQETQYF

v_call: TRBV6-5
j_call: TRBJ1-6
d_call: .
cdr3_aa: CASSRGRSKTPLHF

v_call: TRBV12-3/TRBV12-4
j_call: TRBJ1-5
d_call: .
cdr3_aa: CASSSMQSNQPQHF

v_call: TRBV2
j_call: TRBJ1-5
d_call: .
cdr3_aa: CASNGVFGQPQHF

v_call: TRBV29-1
j_call: TRBJ2-3
d_call: .
cdr3_aa: CSVEAGMRIDTQYF

v_call: TRBV6-2/TRBV6-3
j_call: TRBJ2-7
d_call: .
cdr3_aa: CASSSRPRDSYEQYF

v_call: TRBV6-6
j_call: TRBJ1-1
d_call: .
cdr3_aa: CASSYSGTDHEAFF

v_call: TRBV27
j_call: TRBJ1-2
d_call: .
cdr3_aa: CASGEVNYGYTF

v_call: TRBV27
j_call: TRBJ1-5
d_call: .
cdr3_aa: CASSLTQGLSNQPQHF

v_call: TRBV28
j_call: TRBJ1-2
d_call: .
cdr3_aa: CASRLVGEGIYGYTF

v_call: TRBV12-3/TRBV12-4
j_call: TRBJ1-3
d_call: .
cdr3_aa: CASSPNLNTIYF

v_call: TRBV6-1
j_call: TRBJ2-2
d_call: .
cdr3_aa: CASSEGSTRQRSGELFF

v_call: TRBV27
j_call: TRBJ1-2
d_call: .
cdr3_aa: CASSPTRRGGYTF

v_call: TRBV5-4
j_call: TRBJ1-1
d_call: .
cdr3_aa: CASSLNQRNTEAFF

v_call: TRBV4-3
j_call: TRBJ2-5
d_call: .
cdr3_aa: CASSQEGGRQETQYF

v_call: TRBV28
j_call: TRBJ2-3
d_call: .
cdr3_aa: CASSPPGTPGADTQYF

v_call: TRBV20-1
j_call: TRBJ1-1
d_call: .
cdr3_aa: CSARGPMNTEAFF

v_call: TRBV7-2
j_call: TRBJ2-6
d_call: .
cdr3_aa: CASSLVGTRSGANVLTF

v_call: TRBV5-1
j_call: TRBJ2-3
d_call: .
cdr3_aa: CASRLSIAGTDTQYF